This T cell receptor (beta chain) was identified in a study of kidney transplant recipient with SARS-CoV-2 infection. TCRdb independently ran MiXCR on the reads; one entry per CDR3 protein. Of 200,000 to 300,000 distinct CDR3 sequences in the sample, more than 25% are singletons; the top ten hold almost 7.5%. This clonotype was detected many times. There are 14 residues in the CDR3. Germline assignment: CDR1 SGHNT and CDR2 YENEEA. The V and J ends lost 0 bases and 4 bases respectively, with 9 bases between them. The source is a male patient between 25 and 40 years old who had COVID-19 and was a kidney transplant recipient. Some T cells may arise from the graft donor. This chain connects TRBV11-3 to TRBJ1-1; D possibly corresponds to TRBD1 (5 bases). The sample in question was a blood sample, obtained at baseline and on roughly day 120 from a kidney transplant recipient. CDR3 nucleotides: TGTGCCAGCAGCTTAGATTCTCAGGGCACTGAAGCTTTCTTT. Its translation is CASSLDSQGTEAFF.